Listed here are 32 T cell receptor beta chains from one sample, sequenced in a study of blood T cells in healthy people across ages. Through a sample-barcoded 5' primer and a J-beta primer mix, a second PCR was run for roughly 7 to 12 cycles. TCRdb itself ran the 5' RACE reads through MiXCR, one entry per CDR3 protein. Of about 1.6 million distinct CDR3 sequences listed, roughly 32% were seen once; the top ten hold around 11%. The specimen sequenced was blood. These receptors were taken from a woman in her twenties or thirties in good health.

This clonotype appeared a few times. The rearrangement joins TRBV20-1 to TRBJ2-3; 8 positions match TRBD2. The length of the CDR3 is 13 residues. Unmatched junction bases numbered 3, after V lost 4 bases and J lost 3 bases. CDR1 is DFQATT, CDR2 SNEGSKA, per germline (reference sequence). The CDR3 sequence is CSAMRGATDTQYF. The DNA of the CDR3 is TGCAGTGCTATGCGGGGGGCGACAGATACGCAGTATTTT.

This clonotype appeared a few times. V and J are TRBV28 and TRBJ2-5; possibly TRBD1 for D (8 bases). CDR3 length: 16 residues. V was pared by 6 bases and J by 1 base, with 18 bases between. CDR1 is MDHEN and CDR2 is SYDVKM in the germline V gene. As DNA, the CDR3 is TGTGCCAGCAGCCCCAGGCGGGGGACAGGCCAAGAGACCCAGTACTTC. This sequence encodes CASSPRRGTGQETQYF.

The chain combines TRBV15 with TRBJ2-1; no firm D call. The J call is doubtful: the DNA matches TRBJ2-7 better. Per germline, CDR1 LNHNV and CDR2 YYDKDF (reference sequence). CDR3 length: 18 residues. This CDR3 is CATSRDKWWRSSYNEQYF. CDR3 nucleotides: TGTGCCACCAGCAGAGATAAGTGGTGGCGGAGCTCCTACAATGAGCAGTACTTC.

The V call is TRBV18, the J call TRBJ2-3, with 8 bases fitting TRBD2. Trimming at V came to 1 base and at J to 4 bases, leaving 7 bases not matched to a gene. CDR1 and CDR2 from the germline V gene are KGHSH and LQKENI. This CDR3 contains 16 residues. The CDR3 coding sequence is TGTGCCAGCTCACCACTAGCGGGGCACCAGGCAGATACGCAGTATTTT. This codes for CASSPLAGHQADTQYF.

This clonotype was found many times. The chain combines TRBV2 with TRBJ2-7; 8 nucleotides match TRBD2. Trimming took 5 bases from V and 2 from J; bases not matched to a gene: 8. This CDR3 has 15 residues. Germline CDR1 SNHLY, CDR2 FYNNEI. The CDR3, as DNA: TGTGCCAGCAGTCCAATTACTAGCGGCGCCTACGAGCAGTACTTC. This codes for CASSPITSGAYEQYF.

Remarks on this clonotype: Sequence at one end of the junction differs from germline and may be a read error. The chain combines TRBV12-3 or TRBV12-4 with TRBJ2-7; TRBD1 might be the D (7 bases). The CDR3 consists of 15 residues. Here the CDR3 reads CASSFGSGGGYGQYF. As DNA, the CDR3 is TGTGCCAGCAGTTTTGGGAGCGGAGGGGGCTACGGGCAGTACTTC.

Only a few counts were recorded for this clonotype. The rearrangement links TRBV28 to TRBJ1-2; D is perhaps TRBD1 (6 bases). Germline CDR1 MDHEN, CDR2 SYDVKM. The length of the CDR3 is 14 residues. The V and J ends lost 6 bases and 6 bases respectively, with 17 bases between them. This CDR3 reads CASSPDSQNHGYTF. CDR3 in DNA: TGTGCCAGCAGCCCGGACAGCCAGAACCATGGCTACACCTTC.

There are a few counts of this clonotype. The V and J genes are TRBV27 and TRBJ2-7, with 7 bases matching TRBD2. V gave up 6 bases and J gave up 6 bases; unmatched junction bases: 8. Germline lookup yields CDR1 MNHEY and CDR2 SMNVEV (reference sequence). The CDR3 is 13 amino acids. The CDR3 spells CASSGRRGSEQYF. The DNA for the CDR3 is TGTGCCAGCAGCGGAAGGCGCGGGAGCGAGCAGTACTTC.

The V call is TRBV12-3 or TRBV12-4, the J call TRBJ2-1, with 7 bases identical to TRBD2. The junction had 15 bases not matched to a gene; V was cut back by 6 bases and J by 7 bases. This CDR3 has 16 residues. In DNA form, the CDR3 reads TGTGCCAGCAGCTCTATAACTAGCGCACGGCGGAATGAGCAGTTCTTC. It specifies CASSSITSARRNEQFF.

The rearrangement joins TRBV4-1 to TRBJ1-6, with TRBD1 matching 7 bases. The V and J ends lost 5 bases and 6 bases, in that order; junction bases with no gene match: 10. CDR3 length equals 16 residues. Per the germline V gene, CDR1 is MGHRA and CDR2 is YSYEKL. CDR3 coding DNA: TGCGCCAGCAGCGACACCAAGACAGGGATTAATTCACCCCTCCACTTT. It codes for CASSDTKTGINSPLHF.

The chain recombines TRBV20-1 with TRBJ2-3, with D perhaps assigned TRBD1 or TRBD2 (5 bases each). The V end was cut by 1 base, the J end by 1 base, with 18 bases between. This CDR3 comprises 17 residues. The germline CDR1 and CDR2 sequences are DFQATT and SNEGSKA (reference sequence). The CDR3 bases are TGCAGTGCTAGAGCCTCCGGGGCCTTCCGGGGCACAGATACGCAGTATTTT. Translating gives CSARASGAFRGTDTQYF.

The sample holds one count of this clonotype. This sequence joins TRBV24-1 and TRBJ2-1; 12 nucleotides line up with TRBD2. The ends lost 7 bases at V and 10 bases at J; junction bases unmatched: 16. This CDR3 has 17 residues. Germline V lookup: CDR1 KGHDR, CDR2 SFDVKD. The CDR3 region is CATSAGLAGFSGAEQFF. In DNA, the CDR3 is TGTGCCACCAGCGCTGGACTAGCGGGATTCAGCGGGGCAGAGCAGTTCTTC.

Concerning this clonotype: Relative to the germline gene, one junction end is altered; a read error may explain this. This chain links TRBV13 with TRBJ2-2, with TRBD1 matching 11 bases. Germline-derived CDR1 and CDR2 are PRHDT and FYEKMQ (reference sequence). This CDR3 has 15 amino acids. The CDR3 DNA reads TGTGCCAGCAGCTCCGGGACAGGGGGTACCGGGGAGCGGTTTTTT. It is translated as CASSSGTGGTGERFF.

This clonotype was recorded once. The chain uses TRBV25-1 and TRBJ2-3, with D tentatively TRBD2 (5 bases). Trimming pared 5 bases from V and 8 bases from J, leaving 14 bases between. This CDR3 spans 13 amino acids. Germline CDR1 reads MGHDK; CDR2 reads SYGVNS. CDR3 in DNA: TGTGCCAGCAGTACACAATCTAGCAGTACGCAGTATTTT. This translates into CASSTQSSSTQYF.

This clonotype appeared many times. The V call is TRBV3-1, the J call TRBJ2-5, with D perhaps matching TRBD1 (6 bases). CDR3 length: 14 residues. The ends were cut back, 1 base at V and 2 bases at J, with 8 bases in the middle. The germline gives CDR1 LGHDT, CDR2 YNNKEL (reference sequence). The CDR3 DNA sequence: TGTGCCAGCAGCCAAGGGACAGTTCAAGAGACCCAGTACTTC. Translation gives CASSQGTVQETQYF.

Comments on this clonotype: The junction shows a germline mismatch at one end, possibly a read error. The chain links TRBV4-1 to TRBJ2-7; possibly TRBD2 for D (5 bases). Germline V CDR1 and CDR2: MGHRA, YSYEKL. CDR3 length: 15 amino acids. The CDR3 region is CASSLIQDSTYEQYF. The DNA of the CDR3 is TGCGCCAGTAGCCTCATCCAGGACTCGACCTACGAGCAGTACTTC.

The V call is TRBV5-1, the J call TRBJ1-3; no firm D call. V lost 4 bases, J lost 3 bases, and 11 bases lay in between. From germline, CDR1 is SGHRS and CDR2 YFSETQ. This CDR3 region has 14 residues. DNA for the CDR3: TGCGCCAGCAGCGATGGCGGTAGTGGAAACACCATATATTTT. Translation gives CASSDGGSGNTIYF.

This clonotype appeared many times. This rearrangement joins TRBV12-3 or TRBV12-4 to TRBJ2-1; tentative D call: TRBD1 (5 bases). This CDR3 is 14 amino acids long. V was trimmed by 1 base and J by 7 bases, leaving 11 bases between them. In DNA form, the CDR3 reads TGTGCCAGCAGTTTAGGTGGACAAGTTAATGAGCAGTTCTTC. Protein product: CASSLGGQVNEQFF.

The chain employs TRBV20-1 and TRBJ2-3; the match to TRBD2 covers 8 bases. Germline CDR1 DFQATT, CDR2 SNEGSKA (reference sequence). Unmatched junction bases numbered 5, after V lost 0 bases and J lost 3 bases. The CDR3 has 15 amino acids. The CDR3 DNA is TGCAGTGCTAGAGAGGCGGGGGGCCCGACAGATACGCAGTATTTT. This encodes CSAREAGGPTDTQYF.

The rearrangement links TRBV28 to TRBJ1-1; 7 nucleotides match TRBD1. CDR1 is MDHEN and CDR2 is SYDVKM in the germline V gene. V lost 3 bases, J lost 10 bases, and 14 bases stayed unmatched. The CDR3 has 15 amino acids. The CDR3 bases are TGTGCCAGCAGTTTCCCTGTTACAGGGGCGGGTGGAGCTTTCTTT. Its translation: CASSFPVTGAGGAFF.

This clonotype was counted ten times or more. CDR3 residues: CASSVGGVPPDEQYF. CDR3 coding DNA: TGTGCCAGCAGCGTAGGAGGGGTTCCCCCCGACGAGCAGTACTTC. The chain couples TRBV9 to TRBJ2-7; D might be TRBD1 or TRBD2, each matching 5 bases. Per the germline V gene, CDR1 is SGDLS and CDR2 is YYNGEE. The CDR3 loop spans 15 amino acids. V gave up 0 bases and J gave up 5 bases, with 15 bases separating them. The whole variable domain, filled in from reference TRBV9 and TRBJ2-7, reads DSGVTQTPKHLITATGQRVTLRCSPRSGDLSVYWYQQSLDQGLQFLIQYYNGEERAKGNILERFSAQQFPDLHSELNLSSLELGDSALYFCASSVGGVPPDEQYFGPGTRLTVT.

This clonotype was detected only a few times. The chain has TRBV12-3 or TRBV12-4 and TRBJ1-1, with D perhaps matching TRBD1 (5 bases). The CDR3 is 15 amino acids. Trimming took off 5 bases at V and 6 bases at J, with 19 bases between the two ends. The CDR3 bases are TGTGCCAGCAGTCCAATGGGGGGAGTTCACGCTGAAGCTTTCTTT. The encoded protein is CASSPMGGVHAEAFF.

Concerning this clonotype: Compared with germline, one end of the junction differs, possibly owing to a read error. This chain connects TRBV7-8 to TRBJ2-1, with 8 bases identical to TRBD2. CDR3 size: 17 residues. Germline CDR1 reads SGHVS; CDR2 reads FQNEAQ. CDR3 protein: CASRLGAGRGANNEQFF. The CDR3 nucleotides are TGTGCCAGCAGATTAGGCGCTGGGCGGGGGGCCAACAATGAGCAGTTCTTC.

The sample holds many counts of this clonotype. The chain is built from TRBV12-3 or TRBV12-4 and TRBJ2-3; TRBD2 agrees at 8 bases. Unmatched junction bases numbered 6, after V lost 3 bases and J lost 4 bases. The CDR3 runs to 15 residues. The CDR3 sequence: CASSFLAGGADTQYF. The CDR3 DNA reads as TGTGCCAGCAGTTTCCTGGCCGGGGGGGCAGATACGCAGTATTTT.

The table lists this clonotype with a count of one. The chain employs TRBV5-8 and TRBJ2-3, with D maybe TRBD1 (6 bases). V was cut by 4 bases and J by 5 bases, with 14 bases left in between. Germline CDR1 is SGHTS and CDR2 is YDEGEE. The CDR3 is made up of 14 amino acids. The CDR3, as DNA: TGTGCCAGCAGCCCAATCCTACAGGGAGATACGCAGTATTTT. This codes for CASSPILQGDTQYF.

Only one count was recorded for this clonotype. CDR3 region: CASRYGGSGYEQYF. As DNA, the CDR3 is TGTGCCAGCAGGTATGGGGGTAGCGGCTACGAGCAGTACTTC. This rearrangement joins TRBV6-2 or TRBV6-3 to TRBJ2-7; D might be TRBD2 (6 bases). This CDR3 contains 14 residues. Trimming removed 6 bases at V and 3 bases at J, with 15 bases between. Germline CDR1 is MNHEY and CDR2 is SVGEGT.

The chain links TRBV5-4 to TRBJ2-3; D is uncertain. Trimming shortened V by 6 bases and J by 2 bases, and 10 bases separated the two germline ends. The CDR3 loop spans 13 amino acids. CDR1 and CDR2 (germline): SGHNT, YYREEE (reference sequence). The CDR3 is CASTQLNTDTQYF. The CDR3 nucleotides read TGTGCCAGCACCCAGTTGAACACAGATACGCAGTATTTT.

This clonotype appeared many times. The rearrangement joins TRBV4-1 to TRBJ2-7; D unclear. The CDR3 sequence is 13 residues long. Germline V gives CDR1 MGHRA, CDR2 YSYEKL. Between the trimmed V and J ends, which lost 2 bases and 3 bases, there was a span of 8 bases. The CDR3 spells CASSQSPVYEQYF. DNA for the CDR3: TGCGCCAGCAGCCAATCTCCGGTCTACGAGCAGTACTTC.

The sample holds a few counts of this clonotype. This chain links TRBV18 with TRBJ2-5, with 11 bases identical to TRBD2. The CDR3 is 16 residues long. Germline V lookup: CDR1 KGHSH, CDR2 LQKENI. The J segment lost 2 bases and the V segment lost 4 bases, leaving 6 bases of the junction unmatched. CDR3 DNA sequence: TGTGCCAGCTCACGGAATCTAGCGGGGGGACAAGAGACCCAGTACTTC. Translation gives CASSRNLAGGQETQYF.

For this clonotype: One end of the junction is discordant with germline, which a read error may explain. CDR3 bases: TGTGTCAGCAGCTTACGAGCGGGAGGGTCCTTGGGAGATACGCAGTATTTT. It encodes CVSSLRAGGSLGDTQYF. The V and J genes are TRBV7-2 and TRBJ2-3; 10 bases line up with TRBD2. Per the germline V gene, CDR1 is SGHTA and CDR2 is FQGNSA. The CDR3 consists of 17 residues.

The chain is built from TRBV20-1 and TRBJ1-5; 9 bases fit TRBD1. The CDR3 totals 17 residues. V was clipped by 6 bases and J by 0 bases; unmatched bases: 12. From germline, CDR1 is DFQATT and CDR2 SNEGSKA (reference sequence). The CDR3 bases are TGCAGTGCCTGGGGACAGGGCGATCCTTATAGCAATCAGCCCCAGCATTTT. Its protein is CSAWGQGDPYSNQPQHF.

V is TRBV29-1 and J is TRBJ2-3; 11 positions match TRBD2. CDR1 SQVTM and CDR2 ANQGSEA come from the germline V gene. With V trimmed by 7 bases and J by 0 bases, 18 bases remained unmatched. This CDR3 has 19 amino acids. The CDR3 sequence: CSAITGLAGTGPSTDTQYF. DNA for the CDR3: TGCAGCGCCATAACCGGACTAGCGGGCACTGGTCCAAGCACAGATACGCAGTATTTT.